This T cell receptor beta chain came from a study of blood T cell repertoires in COVID-19 (dated by TCRdb to 2018 to 2020). Study-wide context: Collaborator samples came from the United States, Italy and Spain and covered acute and convalescent phases of COVID-19. The prospective study material was composed of cDNA or gDNA derived from T cells, B-cell-depleted T cells, or PBMCs. The dataset comprised deeply sampled blood TCRbeta repertoires from subjects exposed to, actively infected with, or recovered from COVID-19. A freely available public database, intended as a resource for researchers studying the immune response to SARS-CoV-2, is where the repertoires were released. The samples were drawn from two sources: the first 160 participants of the ongoing ImmuneRACE study, and 1,254 subjects contributed by 6 global collaborators. A de-identified subject ID, COVID-19 status, age in years and sex were almost always included in the sample metadata. HLA class I and class II types, where available, came from metadata supplied by the sample provider rather than from assay-based typing. Here is what the overall study found, with its caveats: The quantity of clinical and demographic metadata differed by source and by participant and was supplied without curation.

Collaborating institutions collected whole blood in K2EDTA tubes following their own protocols. For TCRbeta analysis, collaborators shipped samples as frozen whole blood, isolated PBMCs, or DNA extracted from either of those sample types. TCRbeta CDR3 regions were amplified from genomic DNA by means of the immunoSEQ Assay, a bias-controlled multiplex PCR. The published analysis was carried out like this. The number of nucleated cells in each sample was estimated from the amplification of reference gene primers within the assay. Sequence reads were collapsed and filtered to measure the absolute abundance of every unique TCRbeta CDR3 rearrangement. For each sample, productive Simpson clonality was calculated as the square root of Simpson's diversity index across productive rearrangements. The clones in this table, taken by TCRdb from immuneACCESS, are in-frame only. Not every clone is retained; where verified, under half of the shortfall comes from an unresolved V gene, and the cause of the rest is unknown. V, J and clone size are those of that table, while D and trimming were read from the DNA. This sample is represented by some 150,000 clones; roughly 90% of them were singletons. The ten largest clonotypes hold 2% to 2.5% of the sample.

This clone has a single count. No antigen is known for it. It has no much larger one-base neighbor in the sample; base qualities were not kept. Sample: peripheral blood. The sequence was obtained from a human donor in a cohort sampled during active COVID-19.

The DNA sequence is given as TGCGCCAGCAGCTTTGGTACACAGGGTAACACTGAAGCTTTCTTT. The encoded protein is CASSFGTQGNTEAFF. Here the chain combines TRBV5-1 and TRBJ1-1; the D gene is possibly TRBD1, with 6 bases matching. The CDR3, cysteine through phenylalanine, is 15 amino acids long. The kept DNA is CDR3 alone, 45 bases in frame from the first base. The germline V gene sets CDR1 to SGHRS and CDR2 to YFSETQ. The germline ends are 13 bases apart after V is trimmed by 2 bases and J by 2 bases.